This TCR beta chain was documented in a study of blood T cell repertoires in COVID-19. Whole-study context: COVID-19 samples collected from the United States, Italy and Spain covered acute and convalescent phases.

CDR3 length: 11 amino acids. The germline V gene encodes CDR1 MNHNY and CDR2 SVGAGI (reference sequence). The V gene lost 4 bases and the J gene lost 3 bases, with 4 bases spanning the gap. This clone turned up a few times. The data were produced by immunoSEQ multiplex PCR, yet TCRdb's version contains in-frame clones alone and is incomplete. Here the sample spans 90,000 to 110,000 clones, around three quarters being singletons. The TCR comes from a human donor in a cohort sampled during active or convalescent COVID-19. Sequenced: peripheral blood. The gene calls are TRBV6-6 and TRBJ2-7; D gene uncertain. For the CDR3, the DNA is TGTGCCAGCAGTTCTTACTACGAGCAGTACTTC. This sequence encodes CASSSYYEQYF.